This T cell receptor (beta chain) was captured in a study of T cell responses to AZD1222 COVID-19 vaccine. Study-wide results and limits: Sampled repertoires all dated from after the peak T cell response. Baseline serology detected seropositivity in only six AZD1222 recipients. There were mostly white British donors and more females than males, and clonal diversity was possibly underestimated.

On this clone: The antigen is unknown.

Germline V gives CDR1 MNHEY, CDR2 SVGAGI. The CDR3 loop spans 13 amino acids. V lost 6 bases, J lost 8 bases, and 9 bases stayed unmatched. TCRdb's table, derived via immunoSEQ multiplex PCR, lists solely in-frame clones and lacks some. The data contain around 120,000 clones, approximately 85% of them singletons. J is TRBJ1-2 and V is TRBV6-5, with 7 bases fitting TRBD1. This sequence was found in an adult in good health. This sample comprised peripheral blood, obtained on day 0 of AZD1222 vaccination. CDR3 sequence: CASRPGQLKGYTF. The CDR3 DNA follows: TGTGCCAGCAGACCGGGACAGCTCAAGGGCTACACCTTC.